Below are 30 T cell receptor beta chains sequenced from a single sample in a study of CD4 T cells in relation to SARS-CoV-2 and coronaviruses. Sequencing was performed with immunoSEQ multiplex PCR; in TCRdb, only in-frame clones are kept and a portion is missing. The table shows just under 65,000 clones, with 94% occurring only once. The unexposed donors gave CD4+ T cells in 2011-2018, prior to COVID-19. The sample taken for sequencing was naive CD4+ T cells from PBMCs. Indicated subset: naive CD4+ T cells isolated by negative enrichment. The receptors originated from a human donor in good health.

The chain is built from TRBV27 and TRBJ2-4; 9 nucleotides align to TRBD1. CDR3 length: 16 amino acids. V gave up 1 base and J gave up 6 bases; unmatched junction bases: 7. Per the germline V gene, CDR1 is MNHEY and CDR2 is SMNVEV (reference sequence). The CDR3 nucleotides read TGTGCCAGCAGTTTATATCAACAGGGGGCCGGAAACATTCAGTACTTC. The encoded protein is CASSLYQQGAGNIQYF.

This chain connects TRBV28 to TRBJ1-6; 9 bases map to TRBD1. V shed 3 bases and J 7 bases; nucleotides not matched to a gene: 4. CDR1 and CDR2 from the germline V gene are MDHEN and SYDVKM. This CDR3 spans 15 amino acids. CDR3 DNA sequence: TGTGCCAGCAGTTTTTTTGGACAGGGGAATTCACCCCTCCACTTT. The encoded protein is CASSFFGQGNSPLHF.

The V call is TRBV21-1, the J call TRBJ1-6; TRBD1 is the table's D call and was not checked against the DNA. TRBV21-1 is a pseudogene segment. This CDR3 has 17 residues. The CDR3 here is CASSKRKGCLNNSPLHF. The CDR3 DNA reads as TGTGCCAGCAGCAAACGAAAGGGGTGCCTTAATAATTCACCCCTCCACTTT.

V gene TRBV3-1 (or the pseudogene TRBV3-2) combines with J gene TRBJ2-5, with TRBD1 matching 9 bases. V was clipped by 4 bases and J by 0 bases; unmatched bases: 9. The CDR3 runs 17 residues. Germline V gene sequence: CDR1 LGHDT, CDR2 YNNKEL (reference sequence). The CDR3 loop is CASSPGQGLMYQETQYF. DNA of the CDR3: TGTGCCAGCAGCCCGGGACAGGGCCTAATGTACCAAGAGACCCAGTACTTC.

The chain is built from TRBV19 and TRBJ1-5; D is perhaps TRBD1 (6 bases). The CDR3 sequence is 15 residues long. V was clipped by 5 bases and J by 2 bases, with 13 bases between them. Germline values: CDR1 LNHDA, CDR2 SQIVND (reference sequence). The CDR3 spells CASSSRGNGNQPQHF. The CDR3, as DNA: TGTGCCAGTAGTTCCAGGGGAAACGGCAATCAGCCCCAGCATTTT.

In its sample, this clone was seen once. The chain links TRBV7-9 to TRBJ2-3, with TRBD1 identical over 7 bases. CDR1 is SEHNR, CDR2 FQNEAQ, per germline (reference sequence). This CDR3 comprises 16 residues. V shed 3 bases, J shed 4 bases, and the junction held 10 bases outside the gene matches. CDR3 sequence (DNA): TGTGCCAGCAGCTTGGGTAGGGGGCAGGGTGCAGATACGCAGTATTTT. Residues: CASSLGRGQGADTQYF.

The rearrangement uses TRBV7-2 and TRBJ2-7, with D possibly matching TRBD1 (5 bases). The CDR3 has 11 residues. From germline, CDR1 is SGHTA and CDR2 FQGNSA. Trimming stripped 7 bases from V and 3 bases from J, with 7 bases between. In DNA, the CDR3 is TGTGCCAGCAACCAGGGCTACGAGCAGTACTTC. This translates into CASNQGYEQYF.

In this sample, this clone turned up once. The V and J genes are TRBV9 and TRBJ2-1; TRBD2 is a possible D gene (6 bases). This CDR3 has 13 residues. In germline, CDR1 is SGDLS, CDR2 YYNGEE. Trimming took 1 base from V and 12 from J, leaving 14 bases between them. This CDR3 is CASSVSGDRRQFF. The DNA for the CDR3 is TGTGCCAGCAGCGTATCGGGGGACCGACGGCAGTTCTTC.

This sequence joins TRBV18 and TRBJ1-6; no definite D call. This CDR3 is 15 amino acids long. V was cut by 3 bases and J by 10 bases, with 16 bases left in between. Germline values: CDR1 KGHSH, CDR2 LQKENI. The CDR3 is CASSPAGSGESPLHF. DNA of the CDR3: TGTGCCAGCTCACCGGCTGGCAGTGGGGAATCACCCCTCCACTTT.

For the CDR3, the DNA is TGTGCCAGCAGTTTAGGGGGACTGGGGCCCTACGAGCAGTACTTC. Protein sequence: CASSLGGLGPYEQYF. The genes are TRBV28 and TRBJ2-7; possibly TRBD2 for D (6 bases). Trimming cost V 2 bases and J 2 bases, with 13 bases left between them. Germline assignment: CDR1 MDHEN and CDR2 SYDVKM. The CDR3 length is 15 residues. The full variable domain, with the rest looked up from reference TRBV28 and TRBJ2-7, is DVKVTQSSRYLVKRTGEKVFLECVQDMDHENMFWYRQDPGLGLRLIYFSYDVKMKEKGDIPEGYSVSREKKERFSLILESASTNQTSMYLCASSLGGLGPYEQYFGPGTRLTVT.

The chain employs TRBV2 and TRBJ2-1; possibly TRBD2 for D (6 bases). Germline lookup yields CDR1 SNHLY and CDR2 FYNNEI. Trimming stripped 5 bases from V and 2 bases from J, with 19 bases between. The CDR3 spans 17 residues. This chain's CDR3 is CASSPTSAGYTYNEQFF. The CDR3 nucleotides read TGTGCCAGCAGTCCTACCTCCGCGGGATATACCTACAATGAGCAGTTCTTC.

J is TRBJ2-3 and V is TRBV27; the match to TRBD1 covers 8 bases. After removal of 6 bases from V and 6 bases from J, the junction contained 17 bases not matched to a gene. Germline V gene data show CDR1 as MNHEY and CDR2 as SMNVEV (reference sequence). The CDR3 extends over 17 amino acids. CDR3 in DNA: TGTGCCAGCAGCCATGTCCGGGCCAGGGGGCGAGTTGATACGCAGTATTTT. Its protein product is CASSHVRARGRVDTQYF.

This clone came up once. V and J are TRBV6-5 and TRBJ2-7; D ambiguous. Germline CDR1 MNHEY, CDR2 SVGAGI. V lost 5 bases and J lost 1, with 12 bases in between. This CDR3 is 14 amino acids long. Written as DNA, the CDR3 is TGTGCCAGCAGTCGAAACAGAATATCCTACGAGCAGTACTTC. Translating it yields CASSRNRISYEQYF.

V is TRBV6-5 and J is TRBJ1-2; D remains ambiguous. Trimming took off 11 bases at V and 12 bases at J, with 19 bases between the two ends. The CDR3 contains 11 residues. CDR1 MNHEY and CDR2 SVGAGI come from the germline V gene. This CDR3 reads CAATGGRSHTF. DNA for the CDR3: TGTGCCGCGACGGGAGGCCGGTCGCACACCTTC.

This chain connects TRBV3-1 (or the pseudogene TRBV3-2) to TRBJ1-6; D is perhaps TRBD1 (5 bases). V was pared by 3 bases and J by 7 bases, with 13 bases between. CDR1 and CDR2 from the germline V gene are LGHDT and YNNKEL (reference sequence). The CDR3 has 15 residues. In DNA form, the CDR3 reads TGTGCCAGCAGCCAGGCTACAGGAAGGAATTCACCCCTCCACTTT. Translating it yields CASSQATGRNSPLHF.

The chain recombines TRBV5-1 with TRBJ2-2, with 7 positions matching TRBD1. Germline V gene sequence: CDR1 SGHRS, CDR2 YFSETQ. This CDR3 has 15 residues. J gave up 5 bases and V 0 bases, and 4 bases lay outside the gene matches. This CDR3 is CASSLDTGVTGELFF. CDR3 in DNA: TGCGCCAGCAGCTTGGACACAGGGGTTACCGGGGAGCTGTTTTTT. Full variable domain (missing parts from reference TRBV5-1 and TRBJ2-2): KAGVTQTPRYLIKTRGQQVTLSCSPISGHRSVSWYQQTPGQGLQFLFEYFSETQRNKGNFPGRFSGRQFSNSRSEMNVSTLELGDSALYLCASSLDTGVTGELFFGEGSRLTVL.

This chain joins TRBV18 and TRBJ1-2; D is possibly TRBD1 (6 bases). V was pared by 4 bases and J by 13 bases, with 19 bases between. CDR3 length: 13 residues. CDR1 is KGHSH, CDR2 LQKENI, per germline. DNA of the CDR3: TGTGCCAGCTCACAGGGGGGAGACAGTACGTGCACCTTC. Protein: CASSQGGDSTCTF.

The CDR3 reads CASSSGTSAYEQYF. The CDR3 DNA follows: TGTGCCAGCAGCTCCGGGACTAGCGCCTACGAGCAGTACTTC. The V and J genes are TRBV7-2 and TRBJ2-7, with 10 bases identical to TRBD2. This CDR3 spans 14 amino acids. The germline V gene encodes CDR1 SGHTA and CDR2 FQGNSA. Germline trimming cut 4 bases from V and 2 bases from J; bases unmatched to any gene: 2. Full variable domain (remainder filled in from reference TRBV7-2 and TRBJ2-7): GAGVSQSPSNKVTEKGKDVELRCDPISGHTALYWYRQSLGQGLEFLIYFQGNSAPDKSGLPSDRFSAERTGGSVSTLTIQRTQQEDSAVYLCASSSGTSAYEQYFGPGTRLTVT.

The CDR3 reads CASKPGPRYGYTF. The CDR3 bases are TGTGCCAGCAAACCAGGGCCCCGCTATGGCTACACCTTC. V and J are TRBV6-6 and TRBJ1-2, with a possible D match to TRBD1 (5 bases). Germline V gene sequence: CDR1 MNHNY, CDR2 SVGAGI (reference sequence). The V and J ends lost 7 bases and 4 bases respectively, with 13 bases between them. The CDR3 is 13 residues long.

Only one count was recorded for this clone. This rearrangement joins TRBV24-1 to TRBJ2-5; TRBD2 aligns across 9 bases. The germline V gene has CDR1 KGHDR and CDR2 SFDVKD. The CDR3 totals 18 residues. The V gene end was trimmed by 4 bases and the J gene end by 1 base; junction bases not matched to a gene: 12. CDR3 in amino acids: CATSDSTTSGPIQETQYF. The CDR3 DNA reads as TGTGCCACCAGTGACTCGACGACTAGCGGACCAATCCAAGAGACCCAGTACTTC.

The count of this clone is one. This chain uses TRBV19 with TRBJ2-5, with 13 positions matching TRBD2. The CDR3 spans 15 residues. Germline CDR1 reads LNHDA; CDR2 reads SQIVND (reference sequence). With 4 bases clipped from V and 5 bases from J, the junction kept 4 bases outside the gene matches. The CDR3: CASSRQGLAGETQYF. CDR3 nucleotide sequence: TGTGCCAGTAGTAGGCAGGGACTAGCGGGGGAGACCCAGTACTTC.

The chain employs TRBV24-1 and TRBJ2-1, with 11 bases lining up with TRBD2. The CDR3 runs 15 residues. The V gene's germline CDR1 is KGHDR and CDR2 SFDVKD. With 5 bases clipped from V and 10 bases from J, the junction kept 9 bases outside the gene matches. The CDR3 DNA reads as TGTGCCACCAGTGTCCCGGGACTAGCGGCAGACGAGCAGTTCTTC. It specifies CATSVPGLAADEQFF.

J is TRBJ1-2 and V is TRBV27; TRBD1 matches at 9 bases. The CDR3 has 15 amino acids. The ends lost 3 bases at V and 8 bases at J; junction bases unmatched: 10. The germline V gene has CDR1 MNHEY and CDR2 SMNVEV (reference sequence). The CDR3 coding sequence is TGTGCCAGCAGTTTGCGCCGGGACAGGGATTCGGGCTACACCTTC. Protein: CASSLRRDRDSGYTF.

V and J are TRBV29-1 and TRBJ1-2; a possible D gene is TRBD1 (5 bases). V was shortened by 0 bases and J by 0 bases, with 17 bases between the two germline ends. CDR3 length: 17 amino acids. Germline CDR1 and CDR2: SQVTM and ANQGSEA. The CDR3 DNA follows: TGCAGCGTTGAAGATGGGGGACTAACAGCTTCTAACTATGGCTACACCTTC. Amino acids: CSVEDGGLTASNYGYTF.

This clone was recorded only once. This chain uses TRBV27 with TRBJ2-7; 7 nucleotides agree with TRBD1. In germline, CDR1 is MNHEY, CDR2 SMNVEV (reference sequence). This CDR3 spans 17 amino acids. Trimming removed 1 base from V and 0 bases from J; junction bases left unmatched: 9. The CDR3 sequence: CASSLLSVGQYSYEQYF. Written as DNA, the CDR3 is TGTGCCAGCAGTTTATTGTCGGTGGGACAGTACTCCTACGAGCAGTACTTC.

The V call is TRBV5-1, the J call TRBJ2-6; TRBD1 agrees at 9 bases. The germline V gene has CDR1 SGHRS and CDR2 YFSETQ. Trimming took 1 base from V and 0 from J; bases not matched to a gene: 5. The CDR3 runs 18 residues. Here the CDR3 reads CASSLMDRGPSGANVLTF. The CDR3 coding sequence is TGCGCCAGCAGCTTGATGGACAGGGGACCCTCTGGGGCCAACGTCCTGACTTTC. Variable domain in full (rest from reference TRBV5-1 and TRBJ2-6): KAGVTQTPRYLIKTRGQQVTLSCSPISGHRSVSWYQQTPGQGLQFLFEYFSETQRNKGNFPGRFSGRQFSNSRSEMNVSTLELGDSALYLCASSLMDRGPSGANVLTFGAGSRLTVL.

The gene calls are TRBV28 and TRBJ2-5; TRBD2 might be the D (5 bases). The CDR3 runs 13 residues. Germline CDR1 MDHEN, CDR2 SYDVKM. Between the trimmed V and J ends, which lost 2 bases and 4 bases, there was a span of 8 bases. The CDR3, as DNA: TGTGCCAGCAGTTTACCTAGCCGAGAGACCCAGTACTTC. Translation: CASSLPSRETQYF.

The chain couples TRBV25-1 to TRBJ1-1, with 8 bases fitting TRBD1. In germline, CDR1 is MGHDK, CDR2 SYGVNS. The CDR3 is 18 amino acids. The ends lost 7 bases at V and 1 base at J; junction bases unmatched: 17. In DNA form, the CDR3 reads TGTGCCAGCACCGCCCCCCACGGTTGGGGGACAGGGAACACTGAAGCTTTCTTT. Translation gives CASTAPHGWGTGNTEAFF.

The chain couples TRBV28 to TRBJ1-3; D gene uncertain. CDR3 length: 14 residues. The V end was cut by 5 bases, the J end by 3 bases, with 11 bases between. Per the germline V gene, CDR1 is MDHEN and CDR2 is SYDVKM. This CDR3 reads CASSPGHDGNTIYF. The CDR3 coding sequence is TGTGCCAGCAGTCCCGGCCACGATGGAAACACCATATATTTT.

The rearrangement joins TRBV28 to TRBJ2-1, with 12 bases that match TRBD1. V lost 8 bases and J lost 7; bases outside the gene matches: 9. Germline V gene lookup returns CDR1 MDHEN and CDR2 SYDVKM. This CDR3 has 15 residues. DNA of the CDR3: TGTGCCAGCCAACACGGGACAGGGGGCTTAAATGAGCAGTTCTTC. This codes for CASQHGTGGLNEQFF.